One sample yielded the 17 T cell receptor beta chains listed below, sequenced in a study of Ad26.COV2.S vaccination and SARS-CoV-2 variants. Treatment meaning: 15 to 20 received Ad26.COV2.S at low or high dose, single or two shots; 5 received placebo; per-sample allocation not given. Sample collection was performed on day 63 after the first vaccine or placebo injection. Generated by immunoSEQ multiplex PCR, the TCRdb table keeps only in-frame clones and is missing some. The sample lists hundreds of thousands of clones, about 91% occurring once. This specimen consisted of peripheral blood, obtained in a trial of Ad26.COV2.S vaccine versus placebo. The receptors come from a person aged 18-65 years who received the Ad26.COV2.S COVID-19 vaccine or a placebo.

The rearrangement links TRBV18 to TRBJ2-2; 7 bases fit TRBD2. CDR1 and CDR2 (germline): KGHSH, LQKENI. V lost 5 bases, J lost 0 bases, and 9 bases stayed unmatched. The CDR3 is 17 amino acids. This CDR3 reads CASSKRTRLANTGELFF. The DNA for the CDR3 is TGTGCCAGCTCAAAGAGGACTAGGCTGGCGAACACCGGGGAGCTGTTTTTT.

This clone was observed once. The CDR3: CSVYGSYGYTF. The CDR3 bases are TGCAGCGTTTATGGGAGCTATGGCTACACCTTC. The rearrangement links TRBV29-1 to TRBJ1-2; D unclear. The CDR3 loop spans 11 amino acids. The germline V gene encodes CDR1 SQVTM and CDR2 ANQGSEA. V dropped 5 bases and J dropped 4 bases, with 8 bases sitting between them.

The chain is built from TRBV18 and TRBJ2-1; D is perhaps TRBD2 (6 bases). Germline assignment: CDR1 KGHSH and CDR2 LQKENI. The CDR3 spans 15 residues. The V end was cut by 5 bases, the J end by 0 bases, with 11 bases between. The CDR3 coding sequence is TGTGCCAGCTCAACGACGGGGGACTCCTACAATGAGCAGTTCTTC. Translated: CASSTTGDSYNEQFF.

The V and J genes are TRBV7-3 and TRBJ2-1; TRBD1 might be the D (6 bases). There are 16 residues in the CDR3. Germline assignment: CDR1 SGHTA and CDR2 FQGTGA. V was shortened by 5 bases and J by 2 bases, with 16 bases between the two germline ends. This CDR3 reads CASSALTGGPYNEQFF. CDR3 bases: TGTGCCAGCAGCGCTCTCACTGGGGGCCCCTACAATGAGCAGTTCTTC.

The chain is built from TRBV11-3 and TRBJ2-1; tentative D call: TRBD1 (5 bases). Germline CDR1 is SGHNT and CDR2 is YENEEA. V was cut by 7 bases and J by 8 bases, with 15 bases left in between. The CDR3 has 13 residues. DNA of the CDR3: TGTGCCAGCAAGGGCAGGGCGAAATATGAGCAGTTCTTC. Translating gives CASKGRAKYEQFF.

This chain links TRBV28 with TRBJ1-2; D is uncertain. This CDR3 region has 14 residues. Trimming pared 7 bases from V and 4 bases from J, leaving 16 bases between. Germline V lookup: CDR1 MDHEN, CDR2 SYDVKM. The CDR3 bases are TGTGCCAGCAACCTGAGCGGTCGCGGCTATGGCTACACCTTC. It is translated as CASNLSGRGYGYTF.

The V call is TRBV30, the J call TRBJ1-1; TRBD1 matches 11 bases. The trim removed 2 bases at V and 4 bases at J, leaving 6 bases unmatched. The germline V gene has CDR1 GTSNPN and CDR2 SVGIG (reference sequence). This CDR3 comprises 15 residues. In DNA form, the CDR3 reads TGTGCCTGGAGTATGACCGGGACAGGGGGCACTGAAGCTTTCTTT. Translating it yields CAWSMTGTGGTEAFF.

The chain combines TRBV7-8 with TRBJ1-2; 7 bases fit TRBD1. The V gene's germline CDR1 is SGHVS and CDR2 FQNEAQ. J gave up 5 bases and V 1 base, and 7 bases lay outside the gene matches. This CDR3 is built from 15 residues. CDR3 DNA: TGTGCCAGCAGCTTAGGCTACCGGGACAGATATGGCTACACCTTC. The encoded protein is CASSLGYRDRYGYTF.

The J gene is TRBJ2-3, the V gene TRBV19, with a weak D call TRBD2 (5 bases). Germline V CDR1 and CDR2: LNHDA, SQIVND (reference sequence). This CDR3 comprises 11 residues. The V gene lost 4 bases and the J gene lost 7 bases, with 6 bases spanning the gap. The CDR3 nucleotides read TGTGCCAGTAGTACGGGGTATACGCAGTATTTT. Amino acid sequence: CASSTGYTQYF.

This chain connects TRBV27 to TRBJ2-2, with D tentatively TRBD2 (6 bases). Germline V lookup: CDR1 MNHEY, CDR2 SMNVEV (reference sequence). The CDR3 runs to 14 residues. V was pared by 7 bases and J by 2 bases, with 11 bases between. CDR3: CASIGLLNTGELFF. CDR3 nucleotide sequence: TGTGCCAGCATAGGACTACTTAACACCGGGGAGCTGTTTTTT.

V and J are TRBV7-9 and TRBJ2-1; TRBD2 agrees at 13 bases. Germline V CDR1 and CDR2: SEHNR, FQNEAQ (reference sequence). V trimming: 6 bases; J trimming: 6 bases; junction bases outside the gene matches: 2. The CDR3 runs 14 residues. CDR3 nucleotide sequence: TGTGCCAGCAGACTAGCGGGAGGGAGCAATGAGCAGTTCTTC. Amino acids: CASRLAGGSNEQFF.

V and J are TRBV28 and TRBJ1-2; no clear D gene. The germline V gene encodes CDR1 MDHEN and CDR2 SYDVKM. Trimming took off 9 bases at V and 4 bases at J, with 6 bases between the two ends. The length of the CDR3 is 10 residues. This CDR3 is CARLSYGYTF. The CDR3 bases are TGTGCCAGGCTTTCCTATGGCTACACCTTC.

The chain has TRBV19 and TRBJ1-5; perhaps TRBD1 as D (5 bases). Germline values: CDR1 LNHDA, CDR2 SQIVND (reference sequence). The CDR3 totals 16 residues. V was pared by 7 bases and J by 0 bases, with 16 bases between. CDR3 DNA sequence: TGTGCCAGTAATCCCCAGGGATCGTATAGCAATCAGCCCCAGCATTTT. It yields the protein CASNPQGSYSNQPQHF.

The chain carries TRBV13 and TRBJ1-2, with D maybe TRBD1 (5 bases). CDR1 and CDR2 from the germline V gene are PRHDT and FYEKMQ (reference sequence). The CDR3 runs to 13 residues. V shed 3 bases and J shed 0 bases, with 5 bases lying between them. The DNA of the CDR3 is TGTGCCAGCAGCTTGGGACCTAACTATGGCTACACCTTC. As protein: CASSLGPNYGYTF.

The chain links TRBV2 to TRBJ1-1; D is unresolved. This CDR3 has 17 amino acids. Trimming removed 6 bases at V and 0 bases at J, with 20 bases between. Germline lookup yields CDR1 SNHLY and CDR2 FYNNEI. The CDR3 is CASRSAALRTVNTEAFF. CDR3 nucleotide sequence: TGTGCCAGCAGGTCGGCCGCCCTCCGGACGGTGAACACTGAAGCTTTCTTT.

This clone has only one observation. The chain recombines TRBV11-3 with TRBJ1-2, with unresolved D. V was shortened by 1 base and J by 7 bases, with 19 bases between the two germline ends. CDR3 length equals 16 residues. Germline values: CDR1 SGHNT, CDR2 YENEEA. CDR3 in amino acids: CASSLGGDRDGRGYTF. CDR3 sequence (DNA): TGTGCCAGCAGCTTAGGCGGGGATAGAGACGGTCGTGGCTACACCTTC.

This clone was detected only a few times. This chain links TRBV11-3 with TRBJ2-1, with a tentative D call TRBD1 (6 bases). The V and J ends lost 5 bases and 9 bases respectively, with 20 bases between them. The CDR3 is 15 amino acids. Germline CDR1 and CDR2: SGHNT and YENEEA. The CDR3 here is CASSQRGITGFEQFF. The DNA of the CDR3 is TGTGCCAGCAGCCAAAGGGGGATAACAGGGTTTGAGCAGTTCTTC.